Listed below are T cell receptor beta chains from one sample, sequenced in a study of response to subunit inactivated influenza vaccine. MiXCR was run by TCRdb on the RT-PCR reads, yielding one entry per CDR3 protein. The sample includes approximately 520,000 distinct CDR3 sequences, 25% of them seen just once. This specimen consisted of CD4+ T cells sorted from PBMCs, obtained about 5 days after vaccination. Receptors were obtained from a man between 45 and 60 years old who received an inactivated influenza vaccine. The CDR3 runs from the conserved cysteine through the conserved F or W. The D gene is left open where the match is weak. Where a row states a size, it is once, few, many or the class of an expanded clone; other rows omit it.

V,J,D,size,DNA,CDR3
TRBV12-3/TRBV12-4,TRBJ2-3,TRBD2,few,TGTGCCAGCAGTGTAGGGCTAGCGGACACAGATACGCAGTATTTT,CASSVGLADTDTQYF
TRBV5-4,TRBJ2-3,-,-,TGTGCCAGCAGACTACCGGGACCGAAAACAGATACGCAGTATTTT,CASRLPGPKTDTQYF
TRBV18,TRBJ2-2,-,-,TGTGCCAGCTCACCAAGCCTTGAGGGGGAGCTGTTTTTT,CASSPSLEGELFF
TRBV4-1,TRBJ2-7,TRBD2,few,TGCGCCAGCAGCCAGGGACTAGCGGGGGGGCCCGCTTACGAGCAGTACTTC,CASSQGLAGGPAYEQYF
TRBV2,TRBJ2-3,TRBD2,-,TGTGCCAGCGGGGGGGGACTCCGAGATACGCAGTATTTT,CASGGGLRDTQYF
TRBV6-1,TRBJ1-3,-,-,TGTGCCAGCAGTACCGGGGTTATCCGAAACACCATATATTTT,CASSTGVIRNTIYF
TRBV5-1,TRBJ2-7,-,many,TGCGCCAGCAGCTTGGCTCAGGGGTCCTACGAGCAGTACTTC,CASSLAQGSYEQYF
TRBV5-1,TRBJ2-2,TRBD1,-,TGCGCCAGCAGCTTGGGACAGGGGAGAGGCACCGGGGAGCTGTTTTTT,CASSLGQGRGTGELFF
TRBV6-5,TRBJ1-2,-,-,TGTGCCAGCAGTTACAAGGGGGATAACTATGGCTACACCTTC,CASSYKGDNYGYTF
TRBV6-5,TRBJ1-3,-,few,-,CASSSSGGGNTIYF
TRBV10-3,TRBJ1-5,-,many,TGTGCCATCAGTGAGTCTCTGGGGACGGGTCAGCCCCAGCATTTT,CAISESLGTGQPQHF
TRBV29-1,TRBJ2-2,TRBD1,-,TGCAGCGTGAAAACAGGGGATGGGGAGCTGTTTTTT,CSVKTGDGELFF
TRBV18,TRBJ1-4,-,-,TGTGCCAGCTCACCACAGCGCCCAACTAATGAAAAACTGTTTTTT,CASSPQRPTNEKLFF
TRBV6-1,TRBJ1-6,TRBD1,few,TGTGCCAGCAGTCCTAACAGGGGTACTAATAATTCACCCCTCCACTTT,CASSPNRGTNNSPLHF
TRBV12-3/TRBV12-4,TRBJ1-5,-,many,TGTGCCAGCAGTTTGGGGCAGGGGTATAGCAATCAGCCCCAGCATTTT,CASSLGQGYSNQPQHF
TRBV6-2/TRBV6-3,TRBJ1-4,-,few,TGTGCCAGCAGTTACGGTCCCGGGTTTAAGGCTAATGAAAAACTGTTTTTT,CASSYGPGFKANEKLFF
TRBV25-1,TRBJ2-3,-,many,TGTGCCAGCAGTGGAGTTTCAACTAGATCAGATACGCAGTATTTT,CASSGVSTRSDTQYF
TRBV7-9,TRBJ2-5,-,few,TGTGCCAGCACCCCCGACGTAGGGGAAGAGACCCAGTACTTC,CASTPDVGEETQYF
TRBV10-3,TRBJ2-2,TRBD2,few,TGTGCCATCAGTGCAGGACTAGCGGGCGCAAACACCGGGGAGCTGTTTTTT,CAISAGLAGANTGELFF
TRBV27,TRBJ2-1,TRBD1,few,TGTGCCAGCAGTTTGACTCCCCTAGCCCGACAGGGGATTAGGAATGAGCAGTTCTTC,CASSLTPLARQGIRNEQFF
TRBV4-3,TRBJ2-7,-,few,TGCGCCAGCAGCCAAGATGCGGGGACCTCCTACGAGCAGTACTTC,CASSQDAGTSYEQYF
TRBV29-1,TRBJ2-7,TRBD1,many,TGCAGCGTTGGGACCGACAGGGGGTACGAGCAGTACTTC,CSVGTDRGYEQYF
TRBV20-1,TRBJ2-2,TRBD1,-,TGCAGTGCTCAACAGGGGGCAGTCGGGGAGCTGTTTTTT,CSAQQGAVGELFF
TRBV28,TRBJ2-4,-,few,TGTGCCAGCGGCGGAGATGCAGCCAAAAACATTCAGTACTTC,CASGGDAAKNIQYF
TRBV20-1,TRBJ2-5,TRBD2,few,TGCAGTGCTAAAGGACTAGCGGGGGCCTCGTACCAAGAGACCCAGTACTTC,CSAKGLAGASYQETQYF
TRBV20-1,TRBJ2-7,TRBD1,-,TGCAGTGCTAGCAGGGGGCTTTACGAGCAGTACTTC,CSASRGLYEQYF
TRBV20-1,TRBJ2-1,TRBD2,-,TGCAGTGCCAACAAGCTAGCGGCCACCTACAATGAGCAGTTCTTC,CSANKLAATYNEQFF
TRBV9,TRBJ2-3,-,-,TGTGCCAGCAGCGTAACCCAGATCTTACGCACAGATACGCAGTATTTT,CASSVTQILRTDTQYF
TRBV20-1,TRBJ2-7,TRBD1,-,TGCAGTGCCACTCGGACAGGGGAGGGGTCCTACGAGCAGTACTTC,CSATRTGEGSYEQYF
TRBV29-1,TRBJ1-5,-,few,TGCAGCGTTGGACGGGACAGCAATCAGCCCCAGCATTTT,CSVGRDSNQPQHF
TRBV5-4,TRBJ2-2,-,-,TGTGCCAGCAGAATGGAGAACCTAGCGATGGGCGGGGAGCTGTTTTTT,CASRMENLAMGGELFF
TRBV12-3/TRBV12-4,TRBJ2-3,-,few,TGTGCCAGCACAGGGCTAGGCACAGATACGCAGTATTTT,CASTGLGTDTQYF
TRBV7-2,TRBJ1-2,-,-,TGTGCCAGCAGCTCGGGGGGGAACTATGGCTACACCTTC,CASSSGGNYGYTF
TRBV6-1,TRBJ1-5,TRBD1,many,TGTGCCAGCAGCCCGGACAGGGGGATTATACAGCCCCAGCATTTT,CASSPDRGIIQPQHF
TRBV7-2,TRBJ2-5,-,-,TGTGCCGGCAGCTTATCCTATCGACAGAGTCAAGAGACCCAGTACTTC,CAGSLSYRQSQETQYF
TRBV28,TRBJ2-4,TRBD1,few,TGTGCCAGCAGTTGGATGTCGGGGACAGTTATAGCCAAAAACATTCAGTACTTC,CASSWMSGTVIAKNIQYF
TRBV7-2,TRBJ2-7,-,-,TGTGCCAGCAGCTTAGCTCATCAGTTCCTGTCGAGGGGTTCTTCCTACGAGCAGTACTTC,CASSLAHQFLSRGSSYEQYF
TRBV5-1,TRBJ2-2,TRBD1,few,TGCGCCAGCAGAGCCGGGACAGGGAGGACCGGGGAGCTGTTTTTT,CASRAGTGRTGELFF
TRBV6-2/TRBV6-3,TRBJ1-5,TRBD1,few,TGTGCCAGCACTATGACAGGGGGCGCATATCAGCCCCAGCATTTT,CASTMTGGAYQPQHF
TRBV6-2/TRBV6-3,TRBJ1-5,TRBD1,-,TGTGCCAGCAGTTTCACCGGGACAGGGGCCCCTCAGCCCCAGCATTTT,CASSFTGTGAPQPQHF
TRBV11-2,TRBJ2-5,-,-,TGTGCCAGCAGCTTAGGTCGGGGGCGAGAGACCCAGTACTTC,CASSLGRGRETQYF
TRBV5-1,TRBJ2-7,-,-,TGCGCCAGCAGCTTCGCGCTGGGTTCCTACGAGCAGTACTTC,CASSFALGSYEQYF
TRBV5-1,TRBJ1-5,-,few,TGCGCCAGCAGCCCGAGAGGAAGGCAGCCCCAGCATTTT,CASSPRGRQPQHF
TRBV20-1,TRBJ1-4,-,once,TGCAGTGCTTCACCCGGGACCGGAACTAATGAAAAACTGTTTTTT,CSASPGTGTNEKLFF
TRBV7-9,TRBJ1-5,-,-,TGTGCCAGCAGCTCCCCGGGTGGGAGGTGGGACAATCAGCCCCAGCATTTT,CASSSPGGRWDNQPQHF
TRBV9,TRBJ2-7,-,-,TGTGCCAGCAGCGTTTCCAGGAACTCCTACGAGCAGTACTTC,CASSVSRNSYEQYF
TRBV19,TRBJ2-6,-,-,TGTGCCAGTAGTACCACAGGATACTCTGGGGCCAACGTCCTGACTTTC,CASSTTGYSGANVLTF
TRBV9,TRBJ2-7,TRBD2,-,TGTGCCAGCAGCTACGGGGGGACTAGTAGGGAGCAGTACTTC,CASSYGGTSREQYF
TRBV20-1,TRBJ2-7,-,few,TGCAGTGCACTTAAACAGGGACCCTACGAGCAGTACTTC,CSALKQGPYEQYF